These 11 T cell receptor beta chains were all obtained from the same sample, sequenced in a study of blood T cell repertoires in COVID-19. Clones were read by immunoSEQ multiplex PCR, and TCRdb kept only the in-frame ones, dropping some. Of 150,000 to 200,000 clones detected, approximately 80% appear once; the ten largest clones hold roughly 9.5%. Sequenced: peripheral blood. The receptors stem from a woman of 80 years or more with active or convalescent COVID-19.

This sequence joins TRBV6-5 and TRBJ1-1, with 7 nucleotides matching TRBD1. The germline CDR1 and CDR2 sequences are MNHEY and SVGAGI. Trimming cost V 9 bases and J 5 bases; bases outside gene matches: 3. This CDR3 comprises 11 residues. The CDR3 protein is CASSGGTEAFF. The CDR3 nucleotides are TGTGCCAGTTCAGGGGGGACTGAAGCTTTCTTT.

This clone was recorded once. The chain combines TRBV21-1 with TRBJ2-7; TRBD1 is taken as the D call from the table, unchecked against the DNA. TRBV21-1 represents a pseudogene. The CDR3 is made up of 16 amino acids. The CDR3 region has the DNA TGTGCCAGCAGTTTTGGGGCCGACTCGAGCTCCTACGAGCAGTACTTC. Protein sequence: CASSFGADSSSYEQYF.

This chain joins TRBV5-1 and TRBJ1-2, with 7 nucleotides matching TRBD1. The ends lost 1 base at V and 5 bases at J; junction bases unmatched: 5. Germline V lookup: CDR1 SGHRS, CDR2 YFSETQ. This CDR3 is built from 14 residues. In nucleotides, the CDR3 is TGCGCCAGCAGCTTGTCTGACAGGGTATATGGCTACACCTTC. Encoded protein: CASSLSDRVYGYTF.

The CDR3 nucleotides read TGTGCCAGCAGCCAAGAACCCCTGACGGGGGAATACAATGAGCAGTTCTTC. Encoded protein: CASSQEPLTGEYNEQFF. This chain connects TRBV4-2 to TRBJ2-1; D may be TRBD2 (6 bases). CDR3 length: 17 amino acids. Between the trimmed V and J ends, which lost 0 bases and 4 bases, there was a span of 16 bases. Germline CDR1 and CDR2: LGHNA and YNFKEQ.

The chain carries TRBV19 and TRBJ2-7, with 9 bases identical to TRBD1. This CDR3 comprises 15 residues. V dropped 6 bases and J dropped 3; count of bases not matched to a gene: 9. Germline V gene lookup returns CDR1 LNHDA and CDR2 SQIVND (reference sequence). The CDR3 region is CASSTLGTGSYEQYF. The CDR3 DNA sequence: TGTGCCAGTAGCACCCTCGGGACAGGGAGCTACGAGCAGTACTTC.

This chain uses TRBV11-2 with TRBJ2-1, with D possibly TRBD1 on 6 matching bases. The CDR3 loop spans 14 amino acids. Looked up from germline, CDR1 is SGHAT and CDR2 is FQNNGV. V dropped 4 bases and J dropped 6 bases, with 13 bases sitting between them. The CDR3 here is CASSSDSRGNEQFF. The CDR3 region has the DNA TGTGCCAGCAGCTCGGACAGTAGGGGCAATGAGCAGTTCTTC.

The gene calls are TRBV29-1 and TRBJ2-3; no definite D call. CDR1 and CDR2 (germline): SQVTM, ANQGSEA. CDR3 size: 13 residues. V was pared by 3 bases and J by 6 bases, with 13 bases between. In nucleotides, the CDR3 is TGCAGCGTTGACAATGACTTTGGGGATACGCAGTATTTT. Residues: CSVDNDFGDTQYF.

This chain links TRBV5-5 with TRBJ2-3; tentative D call: TRBD1 (8 bases). Germline CDR1 reads SGHKS; CDR2 reads YYEKEE (reference sequence). Trimming removed 4 bases from V and 4 bases from J, with 16 bases in between. CDR3 size: 15 residues. CDR3 loop: CASSPGQGGPDTQYF. The CDR3 nucleotides read TGTGCCAGCAGCCCCGGACAGGGAGGGCCAGATACGCAGTATTTT.

V usage is TRBV11-2 and J usage is TRBJ2-2, with 8 bases identical to TRBD2. Germline-derived CDR1 and CDR2 are SGHAT and FQNNGV. With V trimmed by 3 bases and J by 3 bases, 3 bases remained unmatched. The CDR3 is 15 amino acids. CDR3 sequence: CASSFYGGDTGELFF. CDR3 coding DNA: TGTGCCAGCAGCTTTTACGGGGGGGACACCGGGGAGCTGTTTTTT. Full variable domain (missing parts from reference TRBV11-2 and TRBJ2-2): EAGVAQSPRYKIIEKRQSVAFWCNPISGHATLYWYQQILGQGPKLLIQFQNNGVVDDSQLPKDRFSAERLKGVDSTLKIQPAKLEDSAVYLCASSFYGGDTGELFFGEGSRLTVL.

The chain links TRBV5-1 to TRBJ2-4, with TRBD1 matching over 11 bases. Trimming removed 4 bases from V and 6 bases from J; junction bases left unmatched: 6. CDR3 length: 15 residues. Germline CDR1 reads SGHRS; CDR2 reads YFSETQ. The CDR3: CASSVGQGVGNIQYF. The CDR3, as DNA: TGCGCCAGCAGCGTGGGACAGGGGGTCGGAAACATTCAGTACTTC.

The V gene is TRBV30, the J gene TRBJ1-3, with D perhaps matching TRBD1 (6 bases). The CDR3 contains 13 residues. The germline V gene has CDR1 GTSNPN and CDR2 SVGIG (reference sequence). V was trimmed by 5 bases and J by 4 bases, leaving 12 bases between them. The CDR3 DNA follows: TGTGCCTGGGGCAGGGGAACCGGAAACACCATATATTTT. This sequence encodes CAWGRGTGNTIYF.